This record concerns one TCR beta chain sequence. Its cognate antigen has yet to be identified. Per-base qualities were not stored, and no clone one base away is much larger. V is cut back by 4 bases and J by 5 bases, with 15 bases in the junction unmatched. Including cysteine and phenylalanine, the CDR3 has 18 amino acids. The entry retains the CDR3 DNA only, 54 bases that are in frame from base 1. Based on the germline V gene (reference sequence), the CDR1 and CDR2 sequences are MNHEY and SMNVEV. This specimen belongs to a study of response to subunit inactivated influenza vaccine (dated by TCRdb to the late 2010s). Broadly, across the study: The study used deep quantitative T cell receptor repertoire profiling to track responses to a trivalent subunit inactivated influenza vaccine. The full study reports these points: The authors suggested that each seasonal influenza vaccination may recruit only a limited number of new T cells.

The library was prepared using RT-PCR. TCRdb names Illumina HiSeq 2500 as the instrument used. TCRdb reran the public reads through fastp at Q25 and MiXCR, keeping productive beta chains. Rows are combined by CDR3 protein, so each entry shows the most common genes and DNA. The table for this sample lists about 520,000 distinct CDR3 sequences; under 8.5% of them were counted only once. The top ten constitute roughly 13% of the sample. This sample comprised PBMCs from blood, obtained less than 30 months after vaccination. The receptor was isolated from a man aged 50-75 years who received an inactivated influenza vaccine. Donor details come from another sample of the same person, matched by shared clones. The rearranged chain carries TRBV27 and TRBJ2-5; 11 nucleotides in the junction match TRBD2. The CDR3 reads as follows: CASSSPRLAGRFQETQYF. The DNA sequence is given as TGTGCCAGCAGTTCTCCCCGACTAGCGGGGCGGTTCCAGGAGACCCAGTACTTC.